These T cell receptor beta chains were read from a single sample in a study of control samples from healthy donors and cancer patients. Produced via immunoSEQ multiplex PCR; TCRdb's table is partial and in-frame only. The sample lists 350,000 to 450,000 clones, more than 80% occurring once. The sequencing input was PBMCs. The receptors here all came from a middle-aged man with head and neck cancer. CDR3s include the opening cysteine and the closing phenylalanine or tryptophan. The D gene is left open where the match is weak. Clone size is not always given. Where it is, it says once, few, many or a class for expanded clones.

d_gene: TRBD2
j_gene: TRBJ2-3
v_gene: TRBV7-9
abundance: -
CDR3nt: TGTGCCAGCGGGATAATAGCGGGAGGGGCAGATACGCAGTATTTT
CDR3aa: CASGIIAGGADTQYF

d_gene: -
j_gene: TRBJ2-1
v_gene: TRBV5-5
abundance: -
CDR3nt: TGTGCCAGCAGCTTGGAAACAGGGATTGGAAACAATGAGCAGTTCTTC
CDR3aa: CASSLETGIGNNEQFF

d_gene: -
j_gene: TRBJ2-7
v_gene: TRBV6-6
abundance: once
CDR3nt: TGTGCCAGCCATAAGAGAGACGGCTACGAGCAGTACTTC
CDR3aa: CASHKRDGYEQYF

d_gene: -
j_gene: TRBJ2-3
v_gene: TRBV12-5
abundance: -
CDR3nt: TGTGCTAGTGGTTTTTCGGCAGGGCTCGCAGATACGCAGTATTTT
CDR3aa: CASGFSAGLADTQYF

d_gene: -
j_gene: TRBJ2-2
v_gene: TRBV11-2
abundance: -
CDR3nt: TGTGCCAGCAGCTTAAAGCCTGGGGGGCCCGACACCGGGGAGCTGTTTTTT
CDR3aa: CASSLKPGGPDTGELFF

d_gene: -
j_gene: TRBJ2-2
v_gene: TRBV18
abundance: -
CDR3nt: TGTGCCAGCTCACCGAGTGGAAGAACCGGGGAGCTGTTTTTT
CDR3aa: CASSPSGRTGELFF

d_gene: -
j_gene: TRBJ2-3
v_gene: TRBV11-3
abundance: -
CDR3nt: TGTGCCAGCAGCTTGGGACGCGACTTTAGAACAGATACGCAGTATTTT
CDR3aa: CASSLGRDFRTDTQYF

d_gene: -
j_gene: TRBJ1-1
v_gene: TRBV15
abundance: -
CDR3nt: TGTGCCACCAGCAGGCCCCACGGCAGGCCCACTGAAGCTTTCTTT
CDR3aa: CATSRPHGRPTEAFF

d_gene: -
j_gene: TRBJ1-6
v_gene: TRBV2
abundance: -
CDR3nt: TGTGCCAGCAGTGAAGGGACAGCCCCACCCCTCCACTTT
CDR3aa: CASSEGTAPPLHF

d_gene: -
j_gene: TRBJ1-1
v_gene: TRBV6-5
abundance: -
CDR3nt: TGTGCCAGCAGCCCCAGTTGGACTGAAGCTTTCTTT
CDR3aa: CASSPSWTEAFF

d_gene: TRBD1
j_gene: TRBJ2-5
v_gene: TRBV6-5
abundance: -
CDR3nt: TGTGCCAGCAGTTACTTCCGGGACAGGGTAGAGACCCAGTACTTC
CDR3aa: CASSYFRDRVETQYF

d_gene: -
j_gene: TRBJ1-1
v_gene: TRBV30
abundance: once
CDR3nt: TGTGCCTGGGGCCGGGGGATAGTCACTGAAGCTTTCTTT
CDR3aa: CAWGRGIVTEAFF

d_gene: -
j_gene: TRBJ2-3
v_gene: TRBV5-1
abundance: once
CDR3nt: TGCGCCAGCAGCTTGCAGGATGCGGGAACAGATACGCAGTATTTT
CDR3aa: CASSLQDAGTDTQYF

d_gene: -
j_gene: TRBJ2-1
v_gene: TRBV14
abundance: -
CDR3nt: TGTGCCAGCAGCCAAGGTGGGGCGGTCGCCTACAATGAGCAGTTCTTC
CDR3aa: CASSQGGAVAYNEQFF

d_gene: -
j_gene: TRBJ1-1
v_gene: TRBV7-9
abundance: once
CDR3nt: TGTGCCAGCAGCTGGGGGCTCAGGGACACTGAAGCTTTCTTT
CDR3aa: CASSWGLRDTEAFF

d_gene: -
j_gene: TRBJ2-2
v_gene: TRBV2
abundance: -
CDR3nt: TGTGCCAGCAGGGAACAGGGTCTGGGAACCGGGGAGCTGTTTTTT
CDR3aa: CASREQGLGTGELFF

d_gene: -
j_gene: TRBJ1-1
v_gene: TRBV12-3/TRBV12-4
abundance: -
CDR3nt: TGTGCCAGCAGCGAACACGCGAACACTGAAGCTTTCTTT
CDR3aa: CASSEHANTEAFF

d_gene: -
j_gene: TRBJ1-2
v_gene: TRBV12-3/TRBV12-4
abundance: -
CDR3nt: TGTGCCACCTCGACACTTAACTATGGCTACACCTTC
CDR3aa: CATSTLNYGYTF

d_gene: -
j_gene: TRBJ2-3
v_gene: TRBV5-8
abundance: -
CDR3nt: TGTGCCAGCACCATGGGTGGGGGATCTAGCACAGATACGCAGTATTTT
CDR3aa: CASTMGGGSSTDTQYF

d_gene: TRBD1
j_gene: TRBJ2-5
v_gene: TRBV6-2/TRBV6-3
abundance: -
CDR3nt: TGTGCCAGCAGCCCTACGCGTCCAGGGGGAAGAGAGACCCAGTACTTC
CDR3aa: CASSPTRPGGRETQYF

d_gene: -
j_gene: TRBJ1-5
v_gene: TRBV10-2
abundance: -
CDR3nt: TGCGCCAGCAGCGAGACAGGCTCAAATCAGCCCCAGCATTTT
CDR3aa: CASSETGSNQPQHF

d_gene: -
j_gene: TRBJ2-3
v_gene: TRBV9
abundance: -
CDR3nt: TGTGCCAGCAGCCTTGAGGTACCAGATACGCAGTATTTT
CDR3aa: CASSLEVPDTQYF

d_gene: -
j_gene: TRBJ2-2
v_gene: TRBV5-5
abundance: -
CDR3nt: TGTGCCAGCAGCTTGGAACTGCCGAACACCGGGGAGCTGTTTTTT
CDR3aa: CASSLELPNTGELFF

d_gene: -
j_gene: TRBJ1-3
v_gene: TRBV9
abundance: once
CDR3nt: TGTGCCAGCAGCTTCTACTCTGGAAACACCATATATTTT
CDR3aa: CASSFYSGNTIYF

d_gene: -
j_gene: TRBJ1-6
v_gene: TRBV6-2/TRBV6-3
abundance: once
CDR3nt: TGTGCCAGCAGTTACTCCGAGGGCCAGAACGAGAAAAATTCACCCCTCCACTTT
CDR3aa: CASSYSEGQNEKNSPLHF

d_gene: -
j_gene: TRBJ2-2
v_gene: TRBV6-2/TRBV6-3
abundance: -
CDR3nt: TGTGCCAGCAGTTCCGCGGGGTTCCGGTCGGACACCGGGGAGCTGTTTTTT
CDR3aa: CASSSAGFRSDTGELFF

d_gene: -
j_gene: TRBJ2-5
v_gene: TRBV20-1
abundance: -
CDR3nt: TGCAGTGCTAGTGGGGCCCGGGAGACCCAGTACTTC
CDR3aa: CSASGARETQYF